The source of this T cell receptor (beta chain) is a study of glioma-infiltrating T cells after dendritic cell vaccination. Study-wide background: At biweekly intervals, patients got three intradermal dendritic cell vaccine injections.

Study results and caveats: The cohort had few patients with full blood and tumor sets.

Up to about 2 ug genomic DNA was used for TCRB CDR3 amplification. Clones were read by immunoSEQ multiplex PCR, and TCRdb kept only the in-frame ones, dropping some. Of about 50,000 clones listed, over 75% are singletons. V lost 1 base to trimming and J lost 0 bases; unmatched junction nucleotides: 4. CDR1 is MNHNS, CDR2 SASEGT, per germline. The CDR3 loop spans 16 amino acids. In this sample, this clone turned up a few times. Antigen unknown. The clonotype originates from a human donor with glioblastoma. Sequencing used blood, obtained before dendritic cell vaccination. The chain joins TRBV6-1 to TRBJ2-7; 9 positions match TRBD1. The chain's CDR3 is CASSEGTGDPSYEQYF. CDR3 DNA: TGTGCCAGCAGTGAAGGGACAGGGGACCCCTCCTACGAGCAGTACTTC.